This TCR beta chain was sequenced during a study of OX40 agonist ivuxolimab in advanced cancers. General observations from the study: Among the lowest levels of clonal expansion were found in partial responders at 0.1-3.0 mg/kg. Low normalized T-cell clonal expansion was also seen in some nonresponders.

As to this clone: The antigen is undetermined.

This CDR3 is built from 13 residues. V lost 9 bases and J 5 bases, leaving 16 bases between the germline ends. In germline, CDR1 is LNHDA, CDR2 SQIVND (reference sequence). Patients were ruled out by autoimmune disease history or systemic immunosuppression. The assay was immunoSEQ multiplex PCR, and TCRdb's table has in-frame clones only and misses some. The sample shows approximately 77,000 clones, 85% of them seen only once. The TCR originated in an adult with an advanced solid tumor such as melanoma, head and neck, liver or kidney cancer. The rearrangement joins TRBV19 to TRBJ2-5, with D unclear. The source material was CD4+ or CD8+ T cells sorted from blood, sampled in a trial of the OX40 agonist ivuxolimab. DNA for the CDR3: TGTGCCAGCCGCATGGGGAATTTGGAGACCCAGTACTTC. It specifies CASRMGNLETQYF. The full variable domain, rest sourced from reference TRBV19 and TRBJ2-5, is DGGITQSPKYLFRKEGQNVTLSCEQNLNHDAMYWYRQDPGQGLRLIYYSQIVNDFQKGDIAEGYSVSREKKESFPLTVTSAQKNPTAFYLCASRMGNLETQYFGPGTRLLVL.